One and the same sample provided the 30 T cell receptor beta chains below, sequenced in a study of human T cells and chemical hapten exposure (TCRdb year 2021). The time point label corresponds to: patch test 1, 2 weeks after DPC sensitization. What the treatment or condition label conveys for this sample: therapeutic diphenylcyclopropenone sensitization with weekly scalp DPC. Library prep was done by RACE. The instrument given in TCRdb is NextSeq 500. TCRdb cleaned the public reads at Q25 with fastp, built clones with MiXCR and kept in-frame beta chains. One record per CDR3 amino acid sequence lists the most common genes and DNA. The sample has approximately 340,000 distinct CDR3 sequences on record, around 7% of them singletons. Of the sample, 8.4% falls within the top ten clones. The sequencing used whole blood, collected in connection with sensitization to the hapten diphenylcyclopropenone (DPC). The source is a woman aged 18-29 years with alopecia areata. Some clones in this sample may be carry-over from other donors' samples.

This clonotype was observed at least ten times. The genes are TRBV12-3 or TRBV12-4 and TRBJ1-1; TRBD1 matches at 11 bases. Unmatched junction bases numbered 4, after V lost 6 bases and J lost 4 bases. The CDR3 has 14 residues. This CDR3 reads CASSRTGGGTEAFF. The DNA of the CDR3 is TGTGCCAGCAGCCGGACAGGGGGCGGCACTGAAGCTTTCTTT.

In this sample, this clonotype turned up a few times. This chain joins TRBV18 and TRBJ1-1, with TRBD1 as a possible D gene (5 bases). The CDR3 is made up of 18 amino acids. Trimming removed 3 bases at V and 0 bases at J, with 20 bases between. In germline, CDR1 is KGHSH, CDR2 LQKENI. Here the CDR3 reads CASSPIGLTANMNTEAFF. For the CDR3, the DNA is TGTGCCAGCTCACCTATAGGATTGACAGCGAACATGAACACTGAAGCTTTCTTT.

This clonotype was observed many times. The V and J genes are TRBV12-3 or TRBV12-4 and TRBJ2-5; perhaps D is TRBD1 or TRBD2 (6 bases each). The CDR3 covers 12 residues. Trimming cost V 8 bases and J 5 bases, with 12 bases left between them. CDR3 region: CASRRGVETQYF. The CDR3 DNA is TGTGCCAGCCGAAGGGGGGTCGAGACCCAGTACTTC.

This clonotype was found many times. This chain links TRBV12-3 or TRBV12-4 with TRBJ1-5, with D tentatively TRBD1 (5 bases). Trimming shortened V by 3 bases and J by 8 bases, and 14 bases separated the two germline ends. The CDR3 extends over 14 amino acids. In DNA, the CDR3 is TGTGCCAGCAGTTTGAGGGGTCAACAAGAGCCCCAGCATTTT. Translated, it gives CASSLRGQQEPQHF.

This clonotype has more than one count but fewer than ten. The rearrangement links TRBV7-9 to TRBJ1-2; possible D gene TRBD1, 5 bases. The V end was cut by 8 bases, the J end by 3 bases, with 16 bases between. The length of the CDR3 is 14 residues. Per germline, CDR1 SEHNR and CDR2 FQNEAQ (reference sequence). CDR3 residues: CASQGGDGDYGYTF. The DNA for the CDR3 is TGTGCCAGCCAAGGTGGGGACGGTGACTATGGCTACACCTTC.

The chain's CDR3 is CASSLGTVPEQYF. CDR3 in DNA: TGTGCCAGCAGCCTTGGGACAGTCCCTGAGCAGTACTTC. The chain carries TRBV28 and TRBJ2-7; TRBD1 aligns across 7 bases. The V and J ends lost 6 bases and 7 bases, in that order; junction bases with no gene match: 9. This CDR3 region has 13 residues. CDR1 and CDR2 (germline): MDHEN, SYDVKM.

This clonotype was counted only a few times. The rearrangement uses TRBV5-5 and TRBJ2-7, with D possibly being TRBD1 (5 bases). Trimming left V 2 bases short and J 2 bases short, with 17 bases between. The CDR3 is made up of 16 amino acids. CDR1 and CDR2 from the germline V gene are SGHKS and YYEKEE (reference sequence). In DNA form, the CDR3 reads TGTGCCAGCAGCTTTCTAGGGGAACGGAGAGCCTACGAGCAGTACTTC. Its translation is CASSFLGERRAYEQYF.

This clonotype was seen at least ten times. The chain links TRBV21-1 to TRBJ1-5; the table's D gene call, TRBD1, was not cross checked with the DNA. TRBV21-1 is marked as a pseudogene. The CDR3 runs to 16 residues. The CDR3 reads CASSRGTGVGNQPQHF. The CDR3 DNA follows: TGTGCCAGCAGCAGAGGGACAGGGGTAGGCAATCAGCCCCAGCATTTT.

There are many counts of this clonotype. The chain recombines TRBV7-9 with TRBJ2-1; tentatively, D is TRBD1 (5 bases). This CDR3 is 15 amino acids long. The V end was cut by 1 base, the J end by 7 bases, with 14 bases between. Germline V gene sequence: CDR1 SEHNR, CDR2 FQNEAQ (reference sequence). CDR3: CASSLERGISNEQFF. In nucleotides, the CDR3 is TGTGCCAGCAGCTTAGAAAGGGGAATCTCGAATGAGCAGTTCTTC.

The chain carries TRBV12-3 or TRBV12-4 and TRBJ1-1, with D unresolved. V lost 5 bases to trimming and J lost 6 bases, with 16 bases between them. This CDR3 contains 14 residues. CDR3 nucleotide sequence: TGTGCCAGCAGTCCCCAGGTAGGGAGGGCTGAAGCTTTCTTT. It yields the protein CASSPQVGRAEAFF.

This clonotype came up a few times. The V call is TRBV19, the J call TRBJ1-5; TRBD1 might be the D (6 bases). Per the germline V gene, CDR1 is LNHDA and CDR2 is SQIVND (reference sequence). Trimming removed 10 bases from V and 3 bases from J, with 16 bases in between. CDR3 length: 14 amino acids. CDR3 sequence reads: CATSWGGLNQPQHF. The DNA for the CDR3 is TGTGCCACCTCTTGGGGGGGCCTCAATCAGCCCCAGCATTTT.

This clonotype was picked up many times. This rearrangement joins TRBV28 to TRBJ2-3; 10 bases fit TRBD2. Germline lookup yields CDR1 MDHEN and CDR2 SYDVKM. The CDR3 length is 16 residues. The trim removed 2 bases at V and 8 bases at J, leaving 10 bases unmatched. CDR3 sequence reads: CASSLPLAGVEGTQYF. The CDR3 DNA reads as TGTGCCAGCAGTTTACCCCTAGCGGGAGTCGAGGGTACGCAGTATTTT. Complete variable domain (other parts from reference TRBV28 and TRBJ2-3): DVKVTQSSRYLVKRTGEKVFLECVQDMDHENMFWYRQDPGLGLRLIYFSYDVKMKEKGDIPEGYSVSREKKERFSLILESASTNQTSMYLCASSLPLAGVEGTQYFGPGTRLTVL.

The V call is TRBV3-1, the J call TRBJ1-5; weak D call: TRBD1 (5 bases). Per the germline V gene, CDR1 is LGHDT and CDR2 is YNNKEL (reference sequence). This CDR3 is built from 13 residues. V lost 3 bases and J 7 bases, leaving 10 bases between the germline ends. The CDR3 region is CASSQGWGQPQHF. The CDR3 region has the DNA TGTGCCAGCAGCCAGGGCTGGGGGCAGCCCCAGCATTTT.

The J gene is TRBJ2-1, the V gene TRBV20-1, with D tentatively TRBD2 (5 bases). The ends were cut back, 3 bases at V and 4 bases at J, with 16 bases in the middle. The CDR3 sequence is 15 residues long. Per germline, CDR1 DFQATT and CDR2 SNEGSKA (reference sequence). The DNA of the CDR3 is TGCAGTGCTAGGGTTTCGGGGTTCCAGTACAATGAGCAGTTCTTC. This codes for CSARVSGFQYNEQFF.

This sequence joins TRBV13 and TRBJ1-6; D possibly corresponds to TRBD1 (5 bases). Germline V gene lookup returns CDR1 PRHDT and CDR2 FYEKMQ (reference sequence). Deletions cut 5 bases from V and 0 bases from J, with 14 bases between. The length of the CDR3 is 17 residues. The CDR3 region has the DNA TGTGCCAGCAGCCCCGGGACTGTCAGCTCCTATAATTCACCCCTCCACTTT. Protein sequence: CASSPGTVSSYNSPLHF. Variable domain in full (rest from reference TRBV13 and TRBJ1-6): AAGVIQSPRHLIKEKRETATLKCYPIPRHDTVYWYQQGPGQDPQFLISFYEKMQSDKGSIPDRFSAQQFSDYHSELNMSSLELGDSALYFCASSPGTVSSYNSPLHFGNGTRLTVT.

V and J are TRBV7-9 and TRBJ1-1, with 8 nucleotides matching TRBD1. Looked up from germline, CDR1 is SEHNR and CDR2 is FQNEAQ (reference sequence). This CDR3 is 13 amino acids long. V was clipped by 3 bases and J by 7 bases; unmatched bases: 4. The CDR3 DNA reads as TGTGCCAGCAGCTTCTCAGGACAGGGTGAAGCTTTCTTT. Amino acid sequence: CASSFSGQGEAFF. The full variable domain, completed using reference TRBV7-9 and TRBJ1-1, is DTGVSQNPRHKITKRGQNVTFRCDPISEHNRLYWYRQTLGQGPEFLTYFQNEAQLEKSRLLSDRFSAERPKGSFSTLEIQRTEQGDSAMYLCASSFSGQGEAFFGQGTRLTVV.

This clonotype appeared a few times. The rearrangement uses TRBV6-2 or TRBV6-3 and TRBJ1-5, with 8 bases identical to TRBD1. Germline trimming cut 5 bases from V and 3 bases from J; bases unmatched to any gene: 6. Germline assignment: CDR1 MNHEY and CDR2 SVGEGT. The CDR3 has 15 amino acids. The CDR3 bases are TGTGCCAGCAGTCCAACAGGGGGAAACAATCAGCCCCAGCATTTT. Encoded protein: CASSPTGGNNQPQHF.

This clonotype was found a few times. CDR3 amino acids: CSVEDRTAGDEQYF. The DNA for the CDR3 is TGCAGCGTTGAAGACCGGACAGCGGGGGACGAGCAGTACTTC. The chain combines TRBV29-1 with TRBJ2-7; 8 bases fit TRBD2. CDR1 is SQVTM and CDR2 is ANQGSEA in the germline V gene. The CDR3 sequence is 14 residues long. With V trimmed by 0 bases and J by 5 bases, 6 bases remained unmatched.

This clonotype was observed many times. The V call is TRBV5-6, the J call TRBJ2-7; D is undetermined. The V end was cut by 5 bases, the J end by 3 bases, with 12 bases between. Germline loops: CDR1 SGHDT, CDR2 YYEEEE. The CDR3 is 13 residues long. The CDR3 loop reads CASSAQDLYEQYF. For the CDR3, the DNA is TGTGCCAGCAGTGCACAAGACCTCTACGAGCAGTACTTC.

In its sample, this clonotype was seen a few times. The chain combines TRBV10-3 with TRBJ1-1; 10 bases match TRBD1. The CDR3 has 13 residues. Germline-derived CDR1 and CDR2 are ENHRY and SYGVKD. After removal of 6 bases from V and 11 bases from J, the junction contained 9 bases not matched to a gene. The CDR3 protein is CAISLDRGRTAFF. The DNA for the CDR3 is TGTGCCATCAGCCTAGACAGGGGGCGGACGGCTTTCTTT.

The CDR3 DNA reads as TGTGCCAGCAGCTTAGTTACCCGCCGTGCCGAGCAGTACTTC. Translating it yields CASSLVTRRAEQYF. This rearrangement joins TRBV7-9 to TRBJ2-7; D call uncertain. The germline V gene has CDR1 SEHNR and CDR2 FQNEAQ (reference sequence). The CDR3 has 14 amino acids. V lost 1 base and J 6 bases, leaving 13 bases between the germline ends.

In its sample, this clonotype was seen a few times. This chain uses TRBV5-6 with TRBJ1-5; no firm D call. Between the trimmed V and J ends, which lost 1 base and 3 bases, there was a span of 11 bases. Germline V CDR1 and CDR2: SGHDT, YYEEEE. The CDR3 consists of 15 residues. DNA of the CDR3: TGTGCCAGCAGCTTGTTTCGGCAGAACAATCAGCCCCAGCATTTT. Its protein is CASSLFRQNNQPQHF. The variable domain in full, with the rest retrieved from reference TRBV5-6 and TRBJ1-5, is DAGVTQSPTHLIKTRGQQVTLRCSPKSGHDTVSWYQQALGQGPQFIFQYYEEEERQRGNFPDRFSGHQFPNYSSELNVNALLLGDSALYLCASSLFRQNNQPQHFGDGTRLSIL.

This clonotype was seen at least ten times. The chain couples TRBV12-3 or TRBV12-4 to TRBJ2-7, with 7 bases matching TRBD2. V dropped 5 bases and J dropped 7; count of bases not matched to a gene: 8. CDR3 length equals 13 residues. DNA for the CDR3: TGTGCCAGCAGTCCAAGACTAGCAGGGGAGCAGTACTTC. Translating it yields CASSPRLAGEQYF.

V usage is TRBV29-1 and J usage is TRBJ1-1; 8 nucleotides line up with TRBD1. The V gene's germline CDR1 is SQVTM and CDR2 ANQGSEA. The CDR3 covers 13 residues. V gave up 3 bases and J gave up 1 base; unmatched junction bases: 1. CDR3 residues: CSVDRGPNTEAFF. Written as DNA, the CDR3 is TGCAGCGTTGACAGGGGGCCGAACACTGAAGCTTTCTTT.

J is TRBJ1-5 and V is TRBV20-1; D gene unclear. Germline V gene sequence: CDR1 DFQATT, CDR2 SNEGSKA (reference sequence). Trimming left V 3 bases short and J 3 bases short, with 12 bases between. This CDR3 comprises 14 residues. The CDR3 reads CSASSGFDNQPQHF. The CDR3 DNA is TGCAGTGCTAGTTCTGGGTTTGACAATCAGCCCCAGCATTTT.

This clonotype was observed at least ten times. The J gene is TRBJ1-6, the V gene TRBV10-3; D is unclear. The length of the CDR3 is 15 residues. Trimming cost V 0 bases and J 3 bases, with 6 bases left between them. The germline gives CDR1 ENHRY, CDR2 SYGVKD. The CDR3 region is CAISESPDYNSPLHF. The CDR3 nucleotides read TGTGCCATCAGTGAGTCGCCGGACTATAATTCACCCCTCCACTTT.

This clonotype was detected only a few times. The rearrangement uses TRBV20-1 and TRBJ2-1; 11 nucleotides align to TRBD2. The CDR3 sequence is 17 residues long. Germline-derived CDR1 and CDR2 are DFQATT and SNEGSKA (reference sequence). With V trimmed by 3 bases and J by 3 bases, 10 bases remained unmatched. The CDR3 DNA follows: TGCAGTGCTAGCCCCCGGACTAGCGGGTACTACTACAATGAGCAGTTCTTC. Translation: CSASPRTSGYYYNEQFF.

The CDR3 DNA is TGCAGCGTTCTCAACAGATCTGGCTATGGCTACACCTTC. Translated, it gives CSVLNRSGYGYTF. J is TRBJ1-2 and V is TRBV29-1; D is undetermined. V lost 5 bases and J 4 bases, leaving 14 bases between the germline ends. CDR1 and CDR2 from the germline V gene are SQVTM and ANQGSEA. The CDR3 runs 13 residues.

This chain connects TRBV7-9 to TRBJ2-3; TRBD1 aligns across 8 bases. CDR1 is SEHNR, CDR2 FQNEAQ, per germline (reference sequence). V shed 5 bases, J shed 0 bases, and the junction held 4 bases outside the gene matches. The CDR3 consists of 15 residues. CDR3 coding DNA: TGTGCCAGCAGCCGGACAGGGTCCAGCACAGATACGCAGTATTTT. Translating it yields CASSRTGSSTDTQYF.

In its sample, this clonotype was seen a few times. The chain links TRBV19 to TRBJ1-1; D might be TRBD1 (6 bases). The CDR3 extends over 11 amino acids. V lost 7 bases to trimming and J lost 12 bases, with 15 bases between them. The germline V gene encodes CDR1 LNHDA and CDR2 SQIVND (reference sequence). The CDR3 coding sequence is TGTGCCAGTACCAATGAAGGGGGGACTTTCTTT. This sequence encodes CASTNEGGTFF.